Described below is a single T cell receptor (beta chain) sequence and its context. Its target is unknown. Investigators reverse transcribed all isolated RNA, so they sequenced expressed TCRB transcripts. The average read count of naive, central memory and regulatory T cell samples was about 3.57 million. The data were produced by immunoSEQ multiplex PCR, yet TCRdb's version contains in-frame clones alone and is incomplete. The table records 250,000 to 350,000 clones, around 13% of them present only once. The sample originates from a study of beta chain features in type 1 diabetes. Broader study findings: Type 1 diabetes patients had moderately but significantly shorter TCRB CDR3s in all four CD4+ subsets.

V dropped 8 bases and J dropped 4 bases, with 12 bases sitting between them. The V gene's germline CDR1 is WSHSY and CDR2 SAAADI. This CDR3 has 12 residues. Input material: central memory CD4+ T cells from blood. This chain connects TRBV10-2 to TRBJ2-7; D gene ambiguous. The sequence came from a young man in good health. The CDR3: CASGLVGYEQYF. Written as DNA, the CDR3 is TGCGCCAGCGGTTTAGTTGGATACGAGCAGTACTTC.